Presented here are 19 T cell receptor beta chains from one specimen sequenced in a study of blood T cell repertoires in COVID-19. TCRdb keeps only in-frame clones here, not all; method: immunoSEQ multiplex PCR. The sample carries 120,000 or so clones, 88% recorded once. The specimen was peripheral blood. All receptors derive from a human donor in a cohort sampled during active COVID-19.

In DNA, the CDR3 is TGTGCCAGCAGCCGGAGAGGGCGGGGGAAAGAGACCCAGTACTTC. It translates to CASSRRGRGKETQYF. The V and J genes are TRBV5-4 and TRBJ2-5, with 7 bases fitting TRBD2. In germline, CDR1 is SGHNT, CDR2 YYREEE (reference sequence). V gave up 4 bases and J gave up 3 bases; unmatched junction bases: 9. The CDR3 contains 15 residues. The whole variable domain, filled in from reference TRBV5-4 and TRBJ2-5, reads ETGVTQSPTHLIKTRGQQVTLRCSSQSGHNTVSWYQQALGQGPQFIFQYYREEENGRGNFPPRFSGLQFPNYSSELNVNALELDDSALYLCASSRRGRGKETQYFGPGTRLLVL.

The chain recombines TRBV19 with TRBJ2-2; D is unclear. Germline V gene data show CDR1 as LNHDA and CDR2 as SQIVND (reference sequence). Trimming pared 7 bases from V and 5 bases from J, leaving 20 bases between. This CDR3 is 16 amino acids long. CDR3 residues: CASTKNMRWLTGELFF. The CDR3 coding sequence is TGTGCCAGTACGAAGAACATGAGGTGGTTGACCGGGGAGCTGTTTTTT.

This clone was observed a single time. The chain combines TRBV7-9 with TRBJ2-7; no firm D call. The CDR3 sequence is 13 residues long. V gave up 0 bases and J gave up 2 bases, with 5 bases separating them. CDR1 and CDR2 (germline): SEHNR, FQNEAQ (reference sequence). CDR3 bases: TGTGCCAGCAGCTTAGCGGCCCCCTACGAGCAGTACTTC. As protein: CASSLAAPYEQYF.

This clone was counted once. The rearrangement uses TRBV25-1 and TRBJ2-3; a weak D match, TRBD2 (6 bases). The CDR3 totals 16 residues. Germline V gene sequence: CDR1 MGHDK, CDR2 SYGVNS. Deletions cut 1 base from V and 5 bases from J, with 16 bases between. The CDR3: CASSESGGHGGDTQYF. CDR3 DNA sequence: TGTGCCAGCAGTGAATCCGGGGGTCACGGGGGAGATACGCAGTATTTT.

The rearrangement uses TRBV6-6 and TRBJ2-2, with D possibly matching TRBD1 (5 bases). The CDR3 consists of 15 residues. The germline V and J ends were trimmed by 2 bases and 1 base, with 8 bases remaining between them. Germline V gene sequence: CDR1 MNHNY, CDR2 SVGAGI (reference sequence). The CDR3 here is CASSYGQGNTGELFF. The CDR3 DNA follows: TGTGCCAGCAGTTACGGGCAGGGGAACACCGGGGAGCTGTTTTTT.

The chain recombines TRBV9 with TRBJ2-3, with 9 bases that match TRBD2. Germline V CDR1 and CDR2: SGDLS, YYNGEE. Trimming cost V 1 base and J 5 bases; bases outside gene matches: 14. The CDR3 loop spans 18 amino acids. This CDR3 is CASSVRGISGGSGDTQYF. CDR3 nucleotides: TGTGCCAGCAGCGTACGGGGGATTAGCGGGGGTTCAGGAGATACGCAGTATTTT.

The chain employs TRBV28 and TRBJ2-1, with D possibly matching TRBD2 (5 bases). CDR3 length equals 15 residues. Germline loops: CDR1 MDHEN, CDR2 SYDVKM. The V end was cut by 3 bases, the J end by 7 bases, with 16 bases between. CDR3 DNA sequence: TGTGCCAGCAGTTTTATGGCGAGGGTTAGAAATGAGCAGTTCTTC. Translating it yields CASSFMARVRNEQFF.

Concerning this clone: Other nucleotide sequences from this sample produce the same CDR3. The gene calls are TRBV10-3 and TRBJ2-7, with 11 positions matching TRBD1. Per the germline V gene, CDR1 is ENHRY and CDR2 is SYGVKD. The CDR3 has 14 residues. V was clipped by 6 bases and J by 3 bases; unmatched bases: 4. In DNA form, the CDR3 reads TGTGCCATCAGCGACGGGACAGGGGGCTACGAGCAGTACTTC. Translation: CAISDGTGGYEQYF.

In its sample, this clone was seen once. The chain couples TRBV10-1 to TRBJ2-1, with 10 nucleotides matching TRBD1. V was pared by 3 bases and J by 6 bases, with 5 bases of the junction left unmatched. Germline CDR1 reads WNHNN; CDR2 reads SYGVQD (reference sequence). The length of the CDR3 is 15 residues. The CDR3 sequence: CASSEPGTGVNEQFF. The CDR3 region has the DNA TGCGCCAGCAGTGAACCCGGGACAGGGGTCAATGAGCAGTTCTTC.

The gene calls are TRBV9 and TRBJ2-3; no reliable D call. The CDR3 consists of 15 residues. Germline loops: CDR1 SGDLS, CDR2 YYNGEE. Trimming pared 0 bases from V and 0 bases from J, leaving 8 bases between. CDR3 in amino acids: CASSVGGSSTDTQYF. In DNA, the CDR3 is TGTGCCAGCAGCGTAGGCGGCAGTAGCACAGATACGCAGTATTTT.

The J gene is TRBJ2-7, the V gene TRBV5-8; weak D call: TRBD1 (6 bases). Trimming cost V 10 bases and J 1 base, with 12 bases left between them. This CDR3 is 12 amino acids long. The germline CDR1 and CDR2 sequences are SGHTS and YDEGEE. CDR3 loop: CAAQGASYEQYF. In DNA form, the CDR3 reads TGTGCCGCACAGGGTGCATCCTACGAGCAGTACTTC.

The chain employs TRBV27 and TRBJ2-1, with 9 bases identical to TRBD2. The CDR3 runs 16 residues. CDR1 MNHEY and CDR2 SMNVEV come from the germline V gene (reference sequence). The trim removed 4 bases at V and 5 bases at J, leaving 9 bases unmatched. The CDR3 loop reads CASSSVGSGGHNEQFF. The CDR3 region has the DNA TGTGCCAGCAGTTCAGTCGGGAGCGGGGGGCACAATGAGCAGTTCTTC.

V gene TRBV5-1 combines with J gene TRBJ1-1; 7 bases match TRBD1. The trim removed 5 bases at V and 5 bases at J, leaving 6 bases unmatched. Germline V gene lookup returns CDR1 SGHRS and CDR2 YFSETQ. The CDR3 loop spans 13 amino acids. In DNA form, the CDR3 reads TGCGCCAGCAGTCAGGGGGTCCGAACTGAAGCTTTCTTT. Encoded protein: CASSQGVRTEAFF.

This clone was counted only a few times. V and J are TRBV19 and TRBJ1-5; tentative D call: TRBD1 (5 bases). Trimming took 1 base from V and 1 from J, leaving 23 bases between them. Germline assignment: CDR1 LNHDA and CDR2 SQIVND (reference sequence). This CDR3 contains 20 residues. The CDR3 nucleotides read TGTGCCAGTAGTATAGTTCCGAGCCTCGTCGGGGGTCGCAGCAATCAGCCCCAGCATTTT. Translation: CASSIVPSLVGGRSNQPQHF.

The rearrangement links TRBV4-1 to TRBJ1-2; TRBD1 matches at 7 bases. From germline, CDR1 is MGHRA and CDR2 YSYEKL. V lost 6 bases and J lost 8; bases outside the gene matches: 9. CDR3 size: 13 residues. The CDR3 is CASRQTTGDGYTF. The CDR3 coding sequence is TGCGCCAGCAGACAAACCACAGGGGACGGCTACACCTTC.

J is TRBJ2-7 and V is TRBV10-3, with TRBD1 matching 8 bases. Germline CDR1 reads ENHRY; CDR2 reads SYGVKD. The J segment lost 5 bases and the V segment lost 10 bases, leaving 7 bases of the junction unmatched. The CDR3 covers 12 residues. The CDR3 here is CATRTGMDEQYF. CDR3 DNA sequence: TGTGCCACCCGGACAGGGATGGACGAGCAGTACTTC.

V usage is TRBV18 and J usage is TRBJ1-5, with D possibly matching TRBD1 (5 bases). Trimming removed 4 bases from V and 3 bases from J, with 13 bases in between. Germline CDR1 KGHSH, CDR2 LQKENI. This CDR3 has 15 amino acids. The CDR3 nucleotides are TGTGCCAGCTCACTCAATAGGGGAAACAATCAGCCCCAGCATTTT. The encoded protein is CASSLNRGNNQPQHF.

The chain combines TRBV7-9 with TRBJ2-1; 12 bases align to TRBD2. The CDR3 length is 18 residues. Germline loops: CDR1 SEHNR, CDR2 FQNEAQ (reference sequence). Trimming took 2 bases from V and 4 from J; bases not matched to a gene: 9. The CDR3 loop reads CASSLRASGRVRYNEQFF. The DNA for the CDR3 is TGTGCCAGCAGCTTAAGGGCTAGCGGGAGGGTTCGTTACAATGAGCAGTTCTTC. The entire variable domain, with the rest obtained from reference TRBV7-9 and TRBJ2-1, is as follows: DTGVSQNPRHKITKRGQNVTFRCDPISEHNRLYWYRQTLGQGPEFLTYFQNEAQLEKSRLLSDRFSAERPKGSFSTLEIQRTEQGDSAMYLCASSLRASGRVRYNEQFFGPGTRLTVL.

The V call is TRBV21-1, the J call TRBJ2-5; the table assigns TRBD2, which was not confirmed against the DNA. TRBV21-1 is a documented pseudogene. The CDR3 sequence is 21 residues long. The CDR3 sequence is CASTLPGLRLAGSPAGETQYF. The CDR3 nucleotides are TGTGCCAGCACCTTACCGGGCCTGAGACTAGCGGGCTCACCGGCGGGGGAGACCCAGTACTTC.